This passage covers 16 T cell receptor beta chains from one sample sequenced in a study of cytomegalovirus exposure and HLA in healthy donors. The repertoire was sequenced with immunoSEQ multiplex PCR; TCRdb's copy has only in-frame clones and lacks some. The table shows some 240,000 clones, with 70% to 90% occurring only once. The sequencing input was PBMCs. The receptors here all came from a woman younger than 30 in good health and CMV-seronegative.

Points on this clone: This CDR3 is also generated by other DNA sequences in the sample. J is TRBJ2-7 and V is TRBV7-6, with TRBD1 matching 10 bases. This CDR3 contains 14 residues. Germline lookup yields CDR1 SGHVS and CDR2 FNYEAQ. J was trimmed by 3 bases and V by 4 bases; bases with no gene match: 3. The chain's CDR3 is CASSSGDRGYEQYF. CDR3 coding DNA: TGTGCCAGCAGCTCTGGGGACAGGGGCTACGAGCAGTACTTC.

V gene TRBV5-1 combines with J gene TRBJ2-3; TRBD2 agrees at 9 bases. With V trimmed by 0 bases and J by 1 base, 3 bases remained unmatched. Germline CDR1 reads SGHRS; CDR2 reads YFSETQ. The CDR3 covers 16 residues. Here the CDR3 DNA reads TGCGCCAGCAGCTTGGTCCTAGCGGGGCGCACAGATACGCAGTATTTT. Protein: CASSLVLAGRTDTQYF. Using reference TRBV5-1 and TRBJ2-3 for the parts outside the CDR3, the full variable domain is KAGVTQTPRYLIKTRGQQVTLSCSPISGHRSVSWYQQTPGQGLQFLFEYFSETQRNKGNFPGRFSGRQFSNSRSEMNVSTLELGDSALYLCASSLVLAGRTDTQYFGPGTRLTVL.

This chain joins TRBV16 and TRBJ1-5; the D gene is possibly TRBD1 (6 bases). In germline, CDR1 is KGHSY, CDR2 FQNENV. V lost 9 bases to trimming and J lost 3 bases, with 12 bases between them. The CDR3 is 13 residues long. The CDR3 sequence: CASEQGNNQPQHF. The CDR3 region has the DNA TGTGCCAGTGAACAGGGAAACAATCAGCCCCAGCATTTT. The full variable domain, with the rest looked up from reference TRBV16 and TRBJ1-5, is GEEVAQTPKHLVRGEGQKAKLYCAPIKGHSYVFWYQQVLKNEFKFLISFQNENVFDETGMPKERFSAKCLPNSPCSLEIQATKLEDSAVYFCASEQGNNQPQHFGDGTRLSIL.

The gene calls are TRBV25-1 and TRBJ2-2; TRBD2 agrees at 7 bases. The CDR3 totals 16 residues. V lost 0 bases and J lost 5; bases outside the gene matches: 6. CDR1 and CDR2 (germline): MGHDK, SYGVNS. The CDR3 DNA is TGTGCCAGCAGTGAATATGTCGGGGGGAGGACCGGGGAGCTGTTTTTT. Protein: CASSEYVGGRTGELFF.

The chain links TRBV2 to TRBJ2-5; 9 bases match TRBD2. The CDR3 contains 15 residues. V gave up 8 bases and J gave up 9 bases; unmatched junction bases: 16. The germline gives CDR1 SNHLY, CDR2 FYNNEI. The chain's CDR3 is CASAPLGGGAYPQYF. In DNA form, the CDR3 reads TGTGCCAGCGCCCCTCTGGGCGGGGGGGCCTACCCCCAGTACTTC.

V and J are TRBV10-3 and TRBJ1-2, with TRBD1 identical over 7 bases. The CDR3 consists of 13 residues. Germline V CDR1 and CDR2: ENHRY, SYGVKD. Trimming removed 2 bases from V and 5 bases from J; junction bases left unmatched: 2. The CDR3 nucleotides read TGTGCCATCAGTGAGGGCAGGGGGTATGGCTACACCTTC. Translated, it gives CAISEGRGYGYTF.

This clone is a singleton in its sample. The rearrangement joins TRBV4-1 to TRBJ2-1; D remains ambiguous. Germline V gene lookup returns CDR1 MGHRA and CDR2 YSYEKL. V was trimmed by 0 bases and J by 9 bases, leaving 18 bases between them. This CDR3 is 16 amino acids long. CDR3 in amino acids: CASSQESPYGYSEQFF. For the CDR3, the DNA is TGCGCCAGCAGCCAAGAAAGCCCCTACGGATATAGTGAGCAGTTCTTC.

The chain recombines TRBV2 with TRBJ1-5; D is possibly TRBD1 (5 bases). Per germline, CDR1 SNHLY and CDR2 FYNNEI. V lost 9 bases, J lost 7 bases, and 16 bases lay in between. The CDR3 totals 13 residues. Written as DNA, the CDR3 is TGTGCCAGTGAGGCGGGGGGATACCAGCCCCAGCATTTT. Translation gives CASEAGGYQPQHF. Full variable domain (outside the CDR3, taken from reference TRBV2 and TRBJ1-5): EPEVTQTPSHQVTQMGQEVILRCVPISNHLYFYWYRQILGQKVEFLVSFYNNEISEKSEIFDDQFSVERPDGSNFTLKIRSTKLEDSAMYFCASEAGGYQPQHFGDGTRLSIL.

V gene TRBV6-5 combines with J gene TRBJ1-5; a weak D match, TRBD1 (6 bases). The CDR3 runs to 14 residues. With 4 bases removed from V and 3 bases from J, the gap between germline ends came to 10 bases. In germline, CDR1 is MNHEY, CDR2 SVGAGI. CDR3 in amino acids: CASSWAGDNQPQHF. The DNA for the CDR3 is TGTGCCAGCAGTTGGGCAGGGGACAATCAGCCCCAGCATTTT.

The rearrangement links TRBV27 to TRBJ2-7, with 7 bases aligning to TRBD2. The CDR3 extends over 14 amino acids. V was clipped by 11 bases and J by 5 bases; unmatched bases: 15. Germline V gene lookup returns CDR1 MNHEY and CDR2 SMNVEV (reference sequence). The CDR3 protein is CAAGWGRGEDEQYF. CDR3 sequence (DNA): TGTGCCGCGGGATGGGGCCGGGGGGAGGACGAGCAGTACTTC.

The gene calls are TRBV7-9 and TRBJ1-2; 7 positions agree with TRBD1. The CDR3 is 16 amino acids. V trimming: 3 bases; J trimming: 7 bases; junction bases outside the gene matches: 14. The germline V gene encodes CDR1 SEHNR and CDR2 FQNEAQ (reference sequence). The CDR3 coding sequence is TGTGCCAGCAGCTTGGGTACAGGGGTGGCCCCGCCTGGCTACACCTTC. This translates into CASSLGTGVAPPGYTF. The complete variable domain, with remaining parts taken from reference TRBV7-9 and TRBJ1-2, reads DTGVSQNPRHKITKRGQNVTFRCDPISEHNRLYWYRQTLGQGPEFLTYFQNEAQLEKSRLLSDRFSAERPKGSFSTLEIQRTEQGDSAMYLCASSLGTGVAPPGYTFGSGTRLTVV.

The chain uses TRBV5-1 and TRBJ2-7; 9 bases are a match to TRBD1. The CDR3 is 15 amino acids. The V gene's germline CDR1 is SGHRS and CDR2 YFSETQ. The V and J ends lost 4 bases and 0 bases, in that order; junction bases with no gene match: 5. CDR3 protein: CASSLQGAASYEQYF. CDR3 nucleotides: TGCGCCAGCAGCCTACAGGGGGCAGCCTCCTACGAGCAGTACTTC. Supplemented by reference TRBV5-1 and TRBJ2-7, the full variable domain reads KAGVTQTPRYLIKTRGQQVTLSCSPISGHRSVSWYQQTPGQGLQFLFEYFSETQRNKGNFPGRFSGRQFSNSRSEMNVSTLELGDSALYLCASSLQGAASYEQYFGPGTRLTVT.

The chain is built from TRBV25-1 and TRBJ2-1; maybe TRBD1 (5 bases). V shed 4 bases and J shed 6 bases, with 7 bases lying between them. The CDR3 loop spans 12 amino acids. CDR1 is MGHDK and CDR2 is SYGVNS in the germline V gene. CDR3 loop: CASSVGVNEQFF. The CDR3 DNA follows: TGTGCCAGCAGTGTAGGGGTCAATGAGCAGTTCTTC. The complete variable domain, with remaining parts taken from reference TRBV25-1 and TRBJ2-1, reads EADIYQTPRYLVIGTGKKITLECSQTMGHDKMYWYQQDPGMELHLIHYSYGVNSTEKGDLSSESTVSRIRTEHFPLTLESARPSHTSQYLCASSVGVNEQFFGPGTRLTVL.

This chain uses TRBV6-6 with TRBJ1-2; the D is unclear. V was shortened by 6 bases and J by 3 bases, with 11 bases between the two germline ends. From germline, CDR1 is MNHNY and CDR2 SVGAGI (reference sequence). The CDR3 has 13 amino acids. The CDR3 nucleotides read TGTGCCAGCAGGCCCGACACCTACTATGGCTACACCTTC. Protein product: CASRPDTYYGYTF.

The rearrangement uses TRBV19 and TRBJ1-5; D call uncertain. This CDR3 comprises 13 residues. Deletions cut 1 base from V and 6 bases from J, with 7 bases between. Germline CDR1 and CDR2: LNHDA and SQIVND (reference sequence). CDR3 amino acids: CASSIGPSQPQHF. CDR3 nucleotide sequence: TGTGCCAGTAGTATAGGGCCTAGTCAGCCCCAGCATTTT.

To note about this clone: Other DNA sequences in this sample translate to the same CDR3. V usage is TRBV5-1 and J usage is TRBJ2-5; perhaps D is TRBD1 or TRBD2 (5 bases each). Trimming took 4 bases from V and 3 from J, leaving 10 bases between them. This CDR3 has 13 residues. Germline-derived CDR1 and CDR2 are SGHRS and YFSETQ. The CDR3 nucleotides read TGCGCCAGCAGCCTGCAGGGAGAAGAGACCCAGTACTTC. Residues: CASSLQGEETQYF.